This T cell receptor (beta chain) was obtained from a study of blood T cell repertoires in COVID-19. The V gene lost 3 bases and the J gene lost 1 base, with 13 bases spanning the gap. The CDR3 is made up of 15 amino acids. CDR1 is SGHRS and CDR2 is YFSETQ in the germline V gene. Participant-reported clinical history was the basis for cohort assignment. Generated by immunoSEQ multiplex PCR, the TCRdb table keeps only in-frame clones and is missing some. The sample gives approximately 220,000 clones, 85% of which show up once; 18% is in the top ten. The chain carries TRBV5-1 and TRBJ2-5; perhaps TRBD2 as D (6 bases). The sequence derives from a middle-aged man who had recovered from COVID-19. The sequencing input was PBMCs or T cells enriched from blood (not recorded which). This CDR3 reads CASSSPEGIQETQYF. CDR3 sequence (DNA): TGCGCCAGCAGCTCCCCGGAGGGAATCCAAGAGACCCAGTACTTC.